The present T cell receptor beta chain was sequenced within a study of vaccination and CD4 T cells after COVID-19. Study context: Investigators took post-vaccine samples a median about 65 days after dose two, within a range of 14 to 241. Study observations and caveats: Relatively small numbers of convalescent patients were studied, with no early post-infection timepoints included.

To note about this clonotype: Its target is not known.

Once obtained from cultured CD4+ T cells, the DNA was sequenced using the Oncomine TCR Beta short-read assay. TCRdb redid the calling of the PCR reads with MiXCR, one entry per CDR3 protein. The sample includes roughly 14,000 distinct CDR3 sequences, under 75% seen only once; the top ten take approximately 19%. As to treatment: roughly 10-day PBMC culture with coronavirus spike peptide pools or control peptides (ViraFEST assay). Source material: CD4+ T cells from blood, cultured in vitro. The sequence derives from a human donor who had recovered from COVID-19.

This CDR3 reads CSAESGTSGGGIQYF. The DNA of the CDR3 is TGCAGTGCTGAATCCGGGACTAGCGGTGGTGGCATTCAGTACTTC. The chain uses TRBV20-1 and TRBJ2-4, with 11 bases matching TRBD2. J was trimmed by 9 bases and V by 5 bases; bases with no gene match: 12. CDR3 length equals 15 residues. Germline V gene lookup returns CDR1 DFQATT and CDR2 SNEGSKA (reference sequence).